The present TCR beta chain was sequenced within a study of cytomegalovirus exposure and HLA in healthy donors. Study conclusions and caveats: In vitro testing confirmed a few CMV-associated chains as specific for CMV antigens. Further analysis was carried out later, and it showed several of the most significant clusters appearing linked to common viral pathogens.

This PCR relied on a set of 60 Vbeta primers and 13 Jbeta primers. The table came from immunoSEQ multiplex PCR; TCRdb's copy has only in-frame clones and leaves some out. The sample has 80,000 to 130,000 clones, around three quarters seen once. V was clipped by 2 bases and J by 4 bases; unmatched bases: 2. The germline V gene encodes CDR1 GTSNPN and CDR2 SVGIG (reference sequence). This CDR3 comprises 14 residues. A note on this clone: The antigen remains unidentified.

The sample consisted of PBMCs. The TCR sequence derives from a female donor in good health and CMV-seropositive. The chain has TRBV30 and TRBJ2-3; 11 nucleotides match TRBD2. This CDR3 is CAWSTLAGADTQYF. The CDR3, as DNA: TGTGCCTGGAGTACACTAGCGGGGGCAGATACGCAGTATTTT.